This TCR beta chain comes out of a study of blood T cell repertoires in COVID-19 (dated by TCRdb to about 2020). General notes on the study: The collaborator samples originated in the United States, Italy and Spain and spanned the acute and convalescent phases of COVID-19. The samples were drawn from two sources: the first 160 participants of the ongoing ImmuneRACE study, and approximately 1,300 subjects contributed by 6 global collaborators. The repertoires were released in a freely available public database intended as a resource for research on the immune response to SARS-CoV-2. Where available, HLA class I and class II types were obtained from metadata supplied by the sample provider rather than from assay-based typing. The material from the prospective study consisted of cDNA or gDNA derived from T cells, B-cell-depleted T cells, or PBMCs. Sample metadata almost always included a de-identified subject ID, COVID-19 status, age in years and sex. Deeply sampled blood TCRbeta repertoires from subjects exposed to, actively infected with, or recovered from COVID-19 were included in the dataset.

The immunoSEQ Assay, a bias-controlled multiplex PCR, was used to amplify TCRbeta CDR3 regions from genomic DNA. Per the source publication's procedure: The number of nucleated cells in each sample was estimated by amplification of reference gene primers within the assay. Sequence reads were collapsed and filtered to measure the absolute abundance of every unique TCRbeta CDR3 rearrangement. For each sample, productive Simpson clonality was calculated as the square root of Simpson's diversity index over productive rearrangements. Held by TCRdb, this immuneACCESS table contains in-frame sequences only and omits some clones. Under half of the omission traces to an unresolved V gene where checked; the cause of the rest is unknown. That table is the source of V, J and clone size, and D and trimming were worked out from the DNA. This sample gives about 320,000 clones in total; almost 85% of them show up just once. More than 6% of the sample is in the top ten clones.

The full study reports these points: How much clinical and demographic metadata was included differed by source and by participant, and the metadata was provided uncurated.

The germline V gene specifies SGHRS as CDR1 and YFSETQ as CDR2. Counted from cysteine to phenylalanine, this CDR3 has 18 amino acids. The read is trimmed to its CDR3 DNA, 54 bases read in frame from base 1. V is clipped by 0 bases and J by 0 bases, and the sequence between their germline boundaries is 16 bases long. Whole blood was collected in K2EDTA tubes by collaborating institutions according to the institutions' own protocols. For TCRbeta analysis, collaborators shipped samples in one of three forms: frozen whole blood, isolated PBMCs, or DNA extracted from either of those sample types. There are a few counts of this clone. Which antigen it targets is not known. Base quality data are lacking; no much larger clone is found one base away.

In this chain, TRBV5-1 is recombined with TRBJ1-3; no D segment can be confidently identified. The specimen was peripheral blood. The receptor was derived from a human donor in a cohort sampled during active COVID-19. The bases read TGCGCCAGCAGCTTGGAACCCTCCCCGCGTCCCTCTGGAAACACCATATATTTT. Its translation is CASSLEPSPRPSGNTIYF.